This is a list of T cell receptor beta chains from one sample in a study of CD8+ T cells in alopecia areata. Only in-frame clones appear in the TCRdb table, and some are missing; sequencing was by immunoSEQ multiplex PCR. The sample holds approximately 42,000 clones, about 71% seen once. The input for sequencing was CD8+ T cells sorted from blood, taken at week 4, from a patient treated with tofacitinib. Every receptor here comes from a human donor with alopecia areata. The CDR3 runs from the conserved cysteine through the conserved F or W. Each record gives: clone size, D gene, V gene, J gene, CDR3 DNA, CDR3 protein. The D gene is left open where the match is weak. Clone sizes are given selectively: once, few, many, or a class where the clone is expanded.

once	.	TRBV7-9	TRBJ2-7	TGTGCCAGCAGCGCCGACTACGAGCAGTACTTC	CASSADYEQYF
.	.	TRBV10-3	TRBJ1-1	TGTGCCATCAGTGACGGGAACACTGAAGCTTTCTTT	CAISDGNTEAFF
.	TRBD1	TRBV29-1	TRBJ2-7	TGCAGCGCTTCGACAGGGGGTAACTACGAGCAGTACTTC	CSASTGGNYEQYF
.	.	TRBV29-1	TRBJ1-1	TGCAGCGCCAGAAACACTGAAGCTTTCTTT	CSARNTEAFF
.	.	TRBV27	TRBJ2-1	TGTGCCAGCAGTTCCGGAGGCTCCTACAATGAGCAGTTCTTC	CASSSGGSYNEQFF
few	.	TRBV7-9	TRBJ2-1	TGTGCCAGCAGCTTTTCAAATGAGCAGTTCTTC	CASSFSNEQFF
.	TRBD2	TRBV5-1	TRBJ2-1	TGCGCCAGCATTGACGGGACTAGCGGGGGTGTCGATGAGCAGTTCTTC	CASIDGTSGGVDEQFF
.	TRBD2	TRBV13	TRBJ2-3	TGTGCCAGCAGCCCGGGACTAGCGGGTGGAGATACGCAGTATTTT	CASSPGLAGGDTQYF
.	.	TRBV29-1	TRBJ1-1	TGCAGCGTTGACCCCCGAGGGTTGAACACTGAAGCTTTCTTT	CSVDPRGLNTEAFF
few	.	TRBV5-1	TRBJ2-7	TGCGCCAGCAGCCCGACCCCGGAGGACTACGAGCAGTACTTC	CASSPTPEDYEQYF
.	.	TRBV7-2	TRBJ2-1	TGTGCCAGCAGCTTGGGCCTTAGCGACGAGAGGGACAATGAGCAGTTCTTC	CASSLGLSDERDNEQFF
.	.	TRBV29-1	TRBJ2-1	TGCAGCGCTGCCCCTGCGGGACAATCCCCCTCTAACGCCTACAATGAGCAGTTCTTC	CSAAPAGQSPSNAYNEQFF
.	TRBD1	TRBV27	TRBJ1-5	TGTGCCAGCAGTCCTAGACAGGGGGGCAAGCAGCCCCAGCATTTT	CASSPRQGGKQPQHF
.	.	TRBV29-1	TRBJ2-1	TGCAGCGTTAGGACTGTTGTATCCTACAATGAGCAGTTCTTC	CSVRTVVSYNEQFF
few	.	TRBV4-3	TRBJ1-5	TGCGCCAGCAGCCAAGATCTCCAAGGGGGTCAGCCCCAGCATTTT	CASSQDLQGGQPQHF
.	.	TRBV6-5	TRBJ2-7	TGTGCCAGCAGTTACGCCTACGAGCAGTACTTC	CASSYAYEQYF
few	.	TRBV29-1	TRBJ2-7	TGCAGCGTTGACGGGCTCGGGGGAATCAACTCCTACGAGCAGTACTTC	CSVDGLGGINSYEQYF
.	.	TRBV15	TRBJ2-3	TGTGCCACCAGCAGGGAACGCGGGCGCCTCACAGATACGCAGTATTTT	CATSRERGRLTDTQYF
once	.	TRBV29-1	TRBJ1-1	TGCAGCGTTGCCGAAACTGAAGCTTTCTTT	CSVAETEAFF
.	TRBD1	TRBV30	TRBJ2-7	TGTGCCTGGGGAACCGGGACAGGGAGGGAGCAGTACTTC	CAWGTGTGREQYF
.	.	TRBV27	TRBJ2-1	TGTGCCAGCAGTTTACGATGGAGGGGTTTAATGAATGAGCAGTTCTTC	CASSLRWRGLMNEQFF
once	.	TRBV4-3	TRBJ1-3	.	CASSQDFFGQGNTIYF
.	TRBD2	TRBV29-1	TRBJ2-1	TGCAGCGCTTCTAGCGGGGGGGCCTACAATGAGCAGTTCTTC	CSASSGGAYNEQFF
few	.	TRBV30	TRBJ2-7	TGTGCCTGGAGTGCGACCTACGAGCAGTACTTC	CAWSATYEQYF
once	.	TRBV29-1	TRBJ1-2	TGCAGCGTTGAAGACATCGGCTCCGGCTACACCTTC	CSVEDIGSGYTF
.	TRBD1	TRBV27	TRBJ2-2	TGTGCCAGCAGTTTGGGACAGGGTACCACCGGGGAGCTGTTTTTT	CASSLGQGTTGELFF
few	.	TRBV30	TRBJ2-7	TGTGCCTGGAGTGTGGGCTCCTACGAGCAGTACTTC	CAWSVGSYEQYF
.	.	TRBV11-2	TRBJ2-7	TGTGCCAGCACCGACGGCCGGGGGCGCGGCATCTACGAGCAGTACTTC	CASTDGRGRGIYEQYF
.	.	TRBV29-1	TRBJ2-3	TGCAGCGCGCTGACTGATAGCACAGATACGCAGTATTTT	CSALTDSTDTQYF
.	TRBD1	TRBV18	TRBJ2-5	TGTGCCAGCTCACCACGGGACAGGGAAGAGACCCAGTACTTC	CASSPRDREETQYF
few	.	TRBV29-1	TRBJ2-7	TGCAGCGTTGAGGACGTCAACTCCTACGAGCAGTACTTC	CSVEDVNSYEQYF
large	.	TRBV7-2	TRBJ2-1	TGTGCCAGCAGTCCCGGACACGATGAGCAGTTCTTC	CASSPGHDEQFF
.	.	TRBV29-1	TRBJ2-1	TGCAGCGTTGTCCGAAATGAGCAGTTCTTC	CSVVRNEQFF
.	.	TRBV6-5	TRBJ1-2	TGTGCCAGCAGTTACGGCGGGAACTATGGCTACACCTTC	CASSYGGNYGYTF
few	.	TRBV27	TRBJ1-6	TGTGCCAGCAGTCCCAGGGATATTGGTTCACCCCTCCACTTT	CASSPRDIGSPLHF
.	TRBD2	TRBV29-1	TRBJ2-3	TGCAGCGTTTATTGGACTAGCGGGGATACAGATACGCAGTATTTT	CSVYWTSGDTDTQYF
few	.	TRBV29-1	TRBJ2-7	TGCAGCGTTGGTTCGGGACACCCCTACGAGCAGTACTTC	CSVGSGHPYEQYF
.	.	TRBV15	TRBJ1-6	TGTGCCACCAGCAGAGACCTAGGGAGGGGTACTTCACCCCTCCACTTT	CATSRDLGRGTSPLHF
.	.	TRBV30	TRBJ1-6	TGTGCCTGGAGTGAAGGGATCTCCCGCAATTCACCCCTCCACTTT	CAWSEGISRNSPLHF
.	TRBD2	TRBV5-1	TRBJ2-1	TGCGCCAGCAGCTTGACTAGCGGCTACAATGAGCAGTTCTTC	CASSLTSGYNEQFF
.	.	TRBV7-2	TRBJ2-4	TGTGCCAGCAGCCCTAACCCCACTTATTCCAAAAACATTCAGTACTTC	CASSPNPTYSKNIQYF
.	.	TRBV19	TRBJ1-2	TGTGCCAGTACGGTCAGGGGATTAGTTGGCTACACCTTC	CASTVRGLVGYTF
.	.	TRBV6-5	TRBJ2-7	TGTGCCAGCAGTTACTCGGGATCCCCCTACGAGCAGTACTTC	CASSYSGSPYEQYF
.	TRBD1	TRBV19	TRBJ1-1	TGTGCCAGTAGTACCAGTCAGGGGGCCGAGGAAGCTTTCTTT	CASSTSQGAEEAFF
few	.	TRBV29-1	TRBJ1-2	TGCAGCGTTGGAGGTACGGGAGGAAATGGCTACACCTTC	CSVGGTGGNGYTF
.	.	TRBV29-1	TRBJ2-1	TGCAGCGTTGGCGTTAACAATGAGCAGTTCTTC	CSVGVNNEQFF
.	.	TRBV13	TRBJ1-1	TGTGCCAGCAGCTTAGGCCTTCGGCCCGGGCCTGAAGCTTTCTTT	CASSLGLRPGPEAFF
.	.	TRBV29-1	TRBJ1-2	TGCAGCGTTGAAGGCGTCGGGCAACCTCCTATCTATGGCTACACCTTC	CSVEGVGQPPIYGYTF
.	TRBD1	TRBV10-3	TRBJ1-1	TGTGCCATCAGTGAGGACAGGGGGGTGAACACTGAAGCTTTCTTT	CAISEDRGVNTEAFF
few	TRBD1	TRBV29-1	TRBJ2-7	TGCAGCGTCGATTCGGGACAGGGTGGGCAGTACTTC	CSVDSGQGGQYF
.	.	TRBV4-3	TRBJ2-1	TGCGCCAGCAGCCAAGATCCTGTCTCAGAGCAGTTCTTC	CASSQDPVSEQFF